Sequencing of this T cell receptor (beta chain) was carried out in a study of beta chain features in type 1 diabetes. About the study: What patients shared with healthy donors was a similar profile of age, gender and cell yields. Study findings and constraints: Overrepresentation of cells with high TCR expression could result from cDNA sequencing.

The study reverse transcribed the entire isolated RNA, so it sequenced expressed TCRB transcripts. Generated by immunoSEQ multiplex PCR, the TCRdb table keeps only in-frame clones and is missing some. The table shows about 620,000 clones, with about 14% occurring only once. The germline V gene has CDR1 LGHNT and CDR2 FRNRAP. Deletions cut 4 bases from V and 1 base from J, with 19 bases between. This CDR3 contains 17 residues. This clone was detected a few times. Its specificity is not known. The chain has TRBV12-5 and TRBJ1-1, with TRBD1 as a possible D gene (6 bases). The sequence was collected from a man aged 18 to 30 in good health. The sequenced material came from naive CD4+ T cells from blood. CDR3 sequence: CASGSSLGMDRNTEAFF. The CDR3 DNA reads TGTGCTAGTGGTTCCTCCCTCGGAATGGACAGGAACACTGAAGCTTTCTTT.